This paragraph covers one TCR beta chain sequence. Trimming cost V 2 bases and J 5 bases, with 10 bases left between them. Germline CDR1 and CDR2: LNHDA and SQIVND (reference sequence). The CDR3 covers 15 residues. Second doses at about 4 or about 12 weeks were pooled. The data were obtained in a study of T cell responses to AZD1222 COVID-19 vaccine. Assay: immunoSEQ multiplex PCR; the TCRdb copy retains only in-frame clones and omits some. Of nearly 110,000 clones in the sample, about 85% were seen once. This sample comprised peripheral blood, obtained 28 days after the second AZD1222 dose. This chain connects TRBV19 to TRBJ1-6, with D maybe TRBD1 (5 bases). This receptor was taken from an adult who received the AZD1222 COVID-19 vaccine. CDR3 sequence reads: CASSILAGNNSPLHF. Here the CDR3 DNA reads TGTGCCAGTAGTATATTGGCAGGGAATAATTCACCCCTCCACTTT. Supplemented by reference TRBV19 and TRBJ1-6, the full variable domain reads DGGITQSPKYLFRKEGQNVTLSCEQNLNHDAMYWYRQDPGQGLRLIYYSQIVNDFQKGDIAEGYSVSREKKESFPLTVTSAQKNPTAFYLCASSILAGNNSPLHFGNGTRLTVT.